This TCR beta chain was found in a study of Ad26.COV2.S vaccination and SARS-CoV-2 variants (dated by TCRdb to about 2021). Turning to the overall study: Donors in the vaccine arm were drawn from COV1001, a phase I-IIa trial of Ad26.COV2.S in healthy adults that was multicentre, randomized, double-blind and placebo-controlled. A total of around 32 samples were included in the TCR-sequenced set, comprising around 19 Ad26.COV2.S vaccine recipients, 5 placebo recipients and 8 SARS-CoV-2 convalescent individuals. The specificity and breadth of SARS-CoV-2-reactive T cell receptors after Ad26.COV2.S vaccination were assessed by TCRbeta repertoire sequencing. Participants in the trial were split at random into five groups of five each, receiving low-dose or high-dose Ad26.COV2.S once or twice, or else placebo on both occasions. Throughout the experiments and outcome assessment, investigators stayed blinded to trial group allocation. Dosing of Ad26.COV2.S was intramuscular, at either 5x10^10 or 1x10^11 viral particles, delivered as one shot or as two shots spaced 56 days apart.

Points on this clone: Its antigen has not been determined. Base quality data are lacking; no much larger clone is found one base away.

The immunoSEQ Assay was the method used to sequence TCRbeta CDR3 regions. After extraction, genomic DNA underwent amplification by bias-controlled multiplex PCR, followed by high-throughput sequencing. On the authors' methods: Collapsing and filtering of sequences were performed to quantify the absolute abundance of each unique TCRbeta CDR3 region. T cell fraction was estimated by normalizing TCRbeta template counts to usable DNA, with usable DNA measured through amplification of reference genes found in all nucleated cells. Repertoire TCRs were annotated as SARS-CoV-2-specific when V gene, CDR3 amino acid sequence and J gene were exactly matched to a known reactive TCR set. The reference SARS-CoV-2 TCR set was obtained from MIRA and was filtered for enrichment in COVID-19-positive ImmuneCODE repertoires, whereby public or cross-reactive TCRs were removed. Using the MIRA antigens, annotated TCRs were further analysed by specific ORF or by position within an ORF. Depth was the summed frequency of annotated unique rearrangements, while breadth was defined as annotated unique rearrangements over total unique productive rearrangements. Two-sided Wilcoxon rank-sum tests were used to compare TCR breadth between groups. TCRdb took this table from immuneACCESS and kept in-frame rearrangements with V and J called. Such tables lack part of the clones; where checked against another copy, unresolved V genes explain under half of the gap, and the rest is unexplained. V and J calls and clone size are those listed in that table; D and trimming were worked out from the DNA. Counted in this sample were under 550,000 clones; roughly 88% of them appeared once. 3.5% to 4% of the sample goes to the ten largest clones.

The CDR3, from cysteine to phenylalanine, totals 18 residues. The read is trimmed to its CDR3 DNA, 54 bases read in frame from base 1. Via the germline V gene, CDR1 is SGHTA and CDR2 FQGNSA. V lost 2 bases and J lost 2 bases, and the count of bases not matched to a germline gene is 13. In light of the paper, this sample's treatment or condition label describes: approximately 18 received Ad26.COV2.S at low or high dose, single or two shots; five or six received placebo; per-sample allocation not given. For vaccine and placebo recipients, the sequenced repertoires came from samples collected on day 63 after the first injection. Cohort 1b enrolled 25 or so adults aged 18-55 years at a single site in Boston, USA, between 29 July and 7 August 2020. Ad26.COV2.S consisted of a replication-incompetent adenovirus type 26 vector by which a prefusion-stabilized SARS-CoV-2 spike protein from the original Wuhan strain was expressed.

General conclusions and limits of the study: Vaccine and placebo recipients had similar non-spike TCR breadth, a finding consistent with the vaccine containing only spike. Ad26.COV2.S recipients had higher spike-specific TCR breadth than placebo recipients (P = 0.0014). The study was not powered to compare responses between vaccine doses or regimens. According to the authors, total T cell responses may have been underestimated by the TCR breadth and depth analyses. Substantial breadth of spike-specific CD8+ and CD4+ T cell responses was reported after vaccination.

The rearrangement combines TRBV7-2 with TRBJ2-3; 7 bases in between match TRBD1. The source was peripheral blood, collected in a trial of Ad26.COV2.S vaccine versus placebo. The TCR sequence derives from a person aged 18 to 65 who received the Ad26.COV2.S COVID-19 vaccine or a placebo. The CDR3 region: CASSLYAQKGAVTDTQYF. The DNA reads TGTGCCAGCAGCTTATACGCACAGAAGGGGGCCGTCACAGATACGCAGTATTTT.